These 8 T cell receptor beta chains were sequenced from one sample in a study of cytomegalovirus exposure and HLA in healthy donors. In the PCR, 60 Vbeta and 13 Jbeta primers were used. Profiled with immunoSEQ multiplex PCR; TCRdb holds only in-frame clones, not every one. The sample holds 200,000 or so clones, 75% to 90% seen once. Material: PBMCs. The source of these receptors is a boy between 2 and 10 years old in good health and CMV-seronegative.

The chain carries TRBV30 and TRBJ2-3, with TRBD2 matching 8 bases. Germline loops: CDR1 GTSNPN, CDR2 SVGIG (reference sequence). This CDR3 region has 13 residues. Trimming at V came to 6 bases and at J to 5 bases, leaving 7 bases not matched to a gene. The CDR3 DNA reads as TGTGCCTGCCCGGTCCGGGGGGGAGATACGCAGTATTTT. Its protein is CACPVRGGDTQYF.

This chain connects TRBV19 to TRBJ1-5; 9 nucleotides align to TRBD1. This CDR3 has 14 amino acids. The V segment lost 5 bases and the J segment 7 bases; nucleotides outside the gene matches: 6. CDR1 and CDR2 from the germline V gene are LNHDA and SQIVND (reference sequence). The CDR3 DNA follows: TGTGCCAGTAGTCCCCGACAGGGGGGCCAGCCCCAGCATTTT. It encodes CASSPRQGGQPQHF.

V gene TRBV30 combines with J gene TRBJ2-3, with D possibly being TRBD2 (5 bases). The V end was cut by 3 bases, the J end by 1 base, with 11 bases between. Germline V gene data show CDR1 as GTSNPN and CDR2 as SVGIG (reference sequence). The CDR3 loop spans 14 amino acids. CDR3 coding DNA: TGTGCCTGGAGCCGGGGAGAGGGCACAGATACGCAGTATTTT. It translates to CAWSRGEGTDTQYF.

V gene TRBV30 combines with J gene TRBJ1-1; possible D gene TRBD1, 6 bases. The CDR3 runs to 12 residues. Trimming stripped 3 bases from V and 3 bases from J, with 8 bases between. From germline, CDR1 is GTSNPN and CDR2 SVGIG (reference sequence). Written as DNA, the CDR3 is TGTGCCTGGAGCGCAGGGGACACTGAAGCTTTCTTT. Its protein is CAWSAGDTEAFF.

Here the CDR3 DNA reads TGTGCCAGTAGTATAGTAGCGTTTAACTATGGCTACACCTTC. Protein sequence: CASSIVAFNYGYTF. The chain is built from TRBV19 and TRBJ1-2; D unclear. The CDR3 contains 14 residues. V shed 1 base and J shed 1 base, with 7 bases lying between them. Germline CDR1 is LNHDA and CDR2 is SQIVND (reference sequence). Full variable domain (outside the CDR3, taken from reference TRBV19 and TRBJ1-2): DGGITQSPKYLFRKEGQNVTLSCEQNLNHDAMYWYRQDPGQGLRLIYYSQIVNDFQKGDIAEGYSVSREKKESFPLTVTSAQKNPTAFYLCASSIVAFNYGYTFGSGTRLTVV.

The chain has TRBV7-2 and TRBJ2-7; 8 nucleotides agree with TRBD1. V was pared by 4 bases and J by 2 bases, with 1 base of the junction left unmatched. This CDR3 spans 13 amino acids. The germline V gene has CDR1 SGHTA and CDR2 FQGNSA. The DNA of the CDR3 is TGTGCCAGCAGCTCGACAGGGGCCTACGAGCAGTACTTC. Protein sequence: CASSSTGAYEQYF.

The chain combines TRBV7-9 with TRBJ2-5, with 7 bases fitting TRBD2. With 5 bases clipped from V and 5 bases from J, the junction kept 11 bases outside the gene matches. The CDR3 consists of 15 residues. The germline gives CDR1 SEHNR, CDR2 FQNEAQ (reference sequence). CDR3 region: CASSPPAGVWETQYF. CDR3 sequence (DNA): TGTGCCAGCAGCCCACCCGCGGGAGTGTGGGAGACCCAGTACTTC. Combining the CDR3 with reference TRBV7-9 and TRBJ2-5 gives the whole variable domain DTGVSQNPRHKITKRGQNVTFRCDPISEHNRLYWYRQTLGQGPEFLTYFQNEAQLEKSRLLSDRFSAERPKGSFSTLEIQRTEQGDSAMYLCASSPPAGVWETQYFGPGTRLLVL.

This clone was seen only a few times. J is TRBJ2-5 and V is TRBV13; 9 bases agree with TRBD2. V trimming: 5 bases; J trimming: 4 bases; junction bases outside the gene matches: 8. The CDR3 loop spans 15 amino acids. Per germline, CDR1 PRHDT and CDR2 FYEKMQ (reference sequence). CDR3 bases: TGTGCCAGCAGCCAGGGACTAGCTTTGCCAGAGACCCAGTACTTC. It yields the protein CASSQGLALPETQYF.